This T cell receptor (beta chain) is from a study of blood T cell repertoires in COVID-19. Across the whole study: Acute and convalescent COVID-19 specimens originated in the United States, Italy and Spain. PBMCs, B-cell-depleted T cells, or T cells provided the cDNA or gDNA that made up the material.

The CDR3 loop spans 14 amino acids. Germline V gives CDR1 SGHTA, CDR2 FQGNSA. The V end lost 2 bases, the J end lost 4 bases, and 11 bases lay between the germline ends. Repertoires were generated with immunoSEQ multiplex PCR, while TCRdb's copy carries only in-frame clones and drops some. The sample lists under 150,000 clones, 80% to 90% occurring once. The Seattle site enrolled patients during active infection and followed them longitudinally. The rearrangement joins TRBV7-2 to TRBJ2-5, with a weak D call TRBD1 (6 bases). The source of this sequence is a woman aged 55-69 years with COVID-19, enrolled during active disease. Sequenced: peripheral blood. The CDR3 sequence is CASSLQYRAETQYF. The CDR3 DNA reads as TGTGCCAGCAGCTTACAGTACAGGGCAGAGACCCAGTACTTC.